This is a list of T cell receptor beta chains from one sample in a study of T cells of healthy individuals. TCRdb independently ran MiXCR on the 5' RACE reads; one entry per CDR3 protein. Altogether 60,000 to 70,000 distinct CDR3 sequences are present, around 16% being singletons, with the ten largest covering approximately 4.8%. Source of these receptors: a human donor in good health. Both conserved end residues are part of each CDR3. Fields, in order: J gene, D gene, clone size, V gene, CDR3 protein, CDR3 DNA. D genes are given only for firm matches. Not all rows give a size; the values are once, few, many and, for expanded clones, a class.

j_call: TRBJ1-2; d_call: TRBD1; clone_size: many; v_call: TRBV4-1; cdr3_aa: CASSQPTGKDYGYTF; cdr3_nt: TGCGCCAGCAGCCAACCGACAGGGAAAGACTATGGCTACACCTTC
j_call: TRBJ1-5; d_call: TRBD1; clone_size: many; v_call: TRBV28; cdr3_aa: CASRQGDQPQHF; cdr3_nt: TGTGCCAGCAGACAGGGGGATCAGCCCCAGCATTTT
j_call: TRBJ2-7; d_call: .; clone_size: .; v_call: TRBV20-1; cdr3_aa: CSVSDLARYEQYF; cdr3_nt: TGCAGTGTTTCAGATTTAGCTCGCTACGAGCAGTACTTC
j_call: TRBJ2-2; d_call: TRBD2; clone_size: few; v_call: TRBV12-3/TRBV12-4; cdr3_aa: CASSLGGGAPGELFF; cdr3_nt: TGTGCCAGCAGTTTGGGCGGGGGGGCACCCGGGGAGCTGTTTTTT
j_call: TRBJ1-1; d_call: .; clone_size: many; v_call: TRBV20-1; cdr3_aa: CSARAGTQGVAFF; cdr3_nt: TGCAGTGCTAGAGCGGGGACTCAGGGAGTAGCTTTCTTT
j_call: TRBJ1-6; d_call: .; clone_size: few; v_call: TRBV5-1; cdr3_aa: CASSDSLSASPLHF; cdr3_nt: TGCGCCAGCAGCGACAGTCTATCTGCCTCACCCCTCCACTTT
j_call: TRBJ1-3; d_call: .; clone_size: .; v_call: TRBV20-1; cdr3_aa: CSATEKRTLSGNTIYF; cdr3_nt: TGCAGTGCTACCGAAAAAAGGACACTCTCTGGAAACACCATATATTTT
j_call: TRBJ2-7; d_call: .; clone_size: .; v_call: TRBV5-1; cdr3_aa: CASSPGPLSSYEQYF; cdr3_nt: TGCGCCAGCAGCCCGGGACCGCTGAGCTCCTACGAGCAGTACTTC
j_call: TRBJ2-2; d_call: .; clone_size: .; v_call: TRBV18; cdr3_aa: CASSPGPPTGELFF; cdr3_nt: TGTGCCAGCTCACCAGGTCCTCCAACCGGGGAGCTGTTTTTT
j_call: TRBJ1-1; d_call: .; clone_size: many; v_call: TRBV6-6; cdr3_aa: CATSVARDTEAFF; cdr3_nt: TGTGCCACCTCGGTGGCGCGGGACACTGAAGCTTTCTTT
j_call: TRBJ2-3; d_call: TRBD2; clone_size: many; v_call: TRBV4-2; cdr3_aa: CASSQMGTSGFTDTQYF; cdr3_nt: TGTGCCAGCAGCCAAATGGGGACTAGCGGATTCACAGATACGCAGTATTTT
j_call: TRBJ2-3; d_call: .; clone_size: few; v_call: TRBV28; cdr3_aa: CASSPTGRTDTQYF; cdr3_nt: TGTGCCAGCAGTCCGACAGGGAGGACAGATACGCAGTATTTT
j_call: TRBJ1-1; d_call: .; clone_size: few; v_call: TRBV6-2/TRBV6-3; cdr3_aa: CASTLRTSNTEAFF; cdr3_nt: TGTGCCAGCACCCTACGGACCAGCAACACTGAAGCTTTCTTT
j_call: TRBJ1-1; d_call: TRBD1; clone_size: few; v_call: TRBV7-3; cdr3_aa: CASSLGQGASGTEAFF; cdr3_nt: TGTGCCAGCAGCCTCGGACAGGGGGCGTCGGGCACTGAAGCTTTCTTT
j_call: TRBJ1-2; d_call: .; clone_size: many; v_call: TRBV28; cdr3_aa: CATEGGGDWSGYTF; cdr3_nt: TGTGCCACCGAGGGGGGAGGGGATTGGTCTGGCTACACCTTC
j_call: TRBJ2-3; d_call: .; clone_size: few; v_call: TRBV9; cdr3_aa: CASSVEADTQYF; cdr3_nt: TGTGCCAGCAGCGTAGAGGCAGATACGCAGTATTTT
j_call: TRBJ1-2; d_call: .; clone_size: many; v_call: TRBV4-3; cdr3_aa: CASSQDPTGYQGYTF; cdr3_nt: TGCGCCAGCAGCCAAGATCCGACAGGCTATCAGGGCTACACCTTC
j_call: TRBJ2-1; d_call: TRBD2; clone_size: many; v_call: TRBV3-1; cdr3_aa: CASQSSGRHNEQFF; cdr3_nt: TGTGCCAGCCAAAGTAGCGGGAGACACAATGAGCAGTTCTTC
j_call: TRBJ1-5; d_call: .; clone_size: many; v_call: TRBV10-3; cdr3_aa: CAISDTGTLSNQPQHF; cdr3_nt: TGTGCCATCAGTGATACCGGGACGCTTAGCAATCAGCCCCAGCATTTT
j_call: TRBJ2-7; d_call: .; clone_size: .; v_call: TRBV7-9; cdr3_aa: CASSRTTGEQYF; cdr3_nt: TGTGCCAGCAGCCGTACAACGGGGGAGCAGTACTTC
j_call: TRBJ1-6; d_call: .; clone_size: .; v_call: TRBV28; cdr3_aa: CASRPSGRGRNSPLHF; cdr3_nt: TGTGCCAGCCGTCCATCGGGCCGGGGGAGGAATTCACCCCTCCACTTT
j_call: TRBJ2-2; d_call: .; clone_size: many; v_call: TRBV5-1; cdr3_aa: CASRGGQMNTGELFF; cdr3_nt: TGCGCCAGTCGGGGGGGACAGATGAACACCGGGGAGCTGTTTTTT
j_call: TRBJ2-1; d_call: .; clone_size: .; v_call: TRBV27; cdr3_aa: CASRLSGSYNEQFF; cdr3_nt: TGTGCCAGCAGGCTAAGCGGATCCTACAATGAGCAGTTCTTC
j_call: TRBJ2-5; d_call: .; clone_size: .; v_call: TRBV6-6; cdr3_aa: CASSPLGSQETQYF; cdr3_nt: TGTGCCAGCAGTCCTCTAGGGTCCCAAGAGACCCAGTACTTC
j_call: TRBJ1-2; d_call: .; clone_size: .; v_call: TRBV6-1; cdr3_aa: CASSRDKRSYTF; cdr3_nt: TGTGCCAGCAGTCGAGACAAGAGGAGCTACACCTTC
j_call: TRBJ1-1; d_call: .; clone_size: .; v_call: TRBV28; cdr3_aa: CASSQGSVDLMNTEAFF; cdr3_nt: TGTGCCAGCAGCCAGGGTTCGGTGGACCTTATGAACACTGAAGCTTTCTTT
j_call: TRBJ1-4; d_call: .; clone_size: .; v_call: TRBV30; cdr3_aa: CAWSIREKLFF; cdr3_nt: TGTGCCTGGAGTATTAGGGAAAAACTGTTTTTT
j_call: TRBJ1-2; d_call: .; clone_size: many; v_call: TRBV20-1; cdr3_aa: CSAREAWGYTF; cdr3_nt: TGCAGTGCTAGAGAGGCATGGGGCTACACCTTC
j_call: TRBJ2-3; d_call: TRBD2; clone_size: many; v_call: TRBV10-2; cdr3_aa: CASSEVAGSTDTQYF; cdr3_nt: TGCGCCAGCAGTGAGGTAGCGGGGAGCACAGATACGCAGTATTTT
j_call: TRBJ2-6; d_call: TRBD2; clone_size: .; v_call: TRBV7-3; cdr3_aa: CASSKRETGANVLTF; cdr3_nt: TGTGCCAGCAGCAAGCGGGAGACTGGGGCCAACGTCCTGACTTTC
j_call: TRBJ1-1; d_call: .; clone_size: many; v_call: TRBV18; cdr3_aa: CASSPSLNTEAFF; cdr3_nt: TGTGCCAGCTCACCAAGTTTGAACACTGAAGCTTTCTTT
j_call: TRBJ2-7; d_call: .; clone_size: few; v_call: TRBV29-1; cdr3_aa: CSVRTAYEQYF; cdr3_nt: TGCAGCGTTCGGACAGCCTACGAGCAGTACTTC
j_call: TRBJ2-3; d_call: .; clone_size: many; v_call: TRBV3-1; cdr3_aa: CASSQVRGSPTDTQYF; cdr3_nt: TGTGCCAGCAGCCAAGTTCGAGGATCCCCAACAGATACGCAGTATTTT
j_call: TRBJ2-7; d_call: .; clone_size: .; v_call: TRBV9; cdr3_aa: CASSVQTGSYEQYF; cdr3_nt: TGTGCCAGCAGCGTCCAGACGGGCTCCTACGAGCAGTACTTC
j_call: TRBJ2-7; d_call: TRBD2; clone_size: many; v_call: TRBV20-1; cdr3_aa: CSARGGRGYEQYF; cdr3_nt: TGCAGTGCTAGAGGCGGGAGAGGTTACGAGCAGTACTTC
j_call: TRBJ2-6; d_call: .; clone_size: few; v_call: TRBV28; cdr3_aa: CASSFVTGGVSGANVLTF; cdr3_nt: TGTGCCAGCAGTTTCGTGACAGGTGGGGTATCTGGGGCCAACGTCCTGACTTTC
j_call: TRBJ2-4; d_call: TRBD1; clone_size: .; v_call: TRBV7-9; cdr3_aa: CASSWGDRTLNIQYF; cdr3_nt: TGTGCCAGCAGCTGGGGGGACAGGACCTTAAACATTCAGTACTTC
j_call: TRBJ1-1; d_call: TRBD1; clone_size: .; v_call: TRBV5-1; cdr3_aa: CASTTGGNTEAFF; cdr3_nt: TGCGCCAGCACTACAGGGGGTAACACTGAAGCTTTCTTT
j_call: TRBJ2-1; d_call: TRBD2; clone_size: many; v_call: TRBV12-3/TRBV12-4; cdr3_aa: CASSPLGAGGLNEQFF; cdr3_nt: TGTGCCAGCAGCCCTCTAGGAGCGGGAGGCCTTAATGAGCAGTTCTTC
j_call: TRBJ2-4; d_call: .; clone_size: once; v_call: TRBV20-1; cdr3_aa: CSVLTGTAKNIQYF; cdr3_nt: TGCAGTGTTTTAACAGGGACCGCAAAAAACATTCAGTACTTC
j_call: TRBJ1-4; d_call: .; clone_size: .; v_call: TRBV9; cdr3_aa: CASSLGRATNEKLFF; cdr3_nt: TGTGCCAGCAGCTTGGGACGGGCAACTAATGAAAAACTGTTTTTT
j_call: TRBJ1-5; d_call: .; clone_size: few; v_call: TRBV7-6; cdr3_aa: CASSLGDNQPQHF; cdr3_nt: TGTGCCAGCAGCTTGGGAGACAATCAGCCCCAGCATTTT
j_call: TRBJ1-6; d_call: .; clone_size: once; v_call: TRBV4-2; cdr3_aa: CAGSPTAVSHSPLHF; cdr3_nt: TGTGCCGGCAGCCCTACTGCCGTTTCGCATTCACCCCTCCACTTT
j_call: TRBJ2-5; d_call: .; clone_size: .; v_call: TRBV28; cdr3_aa: CASKPPNRAETQYF; cdr3_nt: TGTGCCAGCAAGCCGCCGAACAGGGCGGAGACCCAGTACTTC
j_call: TRBJ2-3; d_call: .; clone_size: many; v_call: TRBV29-1; cdr3_aa: CSASVGSSTDTQYF; cdr3_nt: TGCAGCGCCTCCGTCGGATCTAGCACAGATACGCAGTATTTT
j_call: TRBJ2-3; d_call: TRBD2; clone_size: many; v_call: TRBV7-2; cdr3_aa: CASSPTSGSTDTQYF; cdr3_nt: TGTGCCAGCAGCCCCACTAGCGGGAGCACAGATACGCAGTATTTT